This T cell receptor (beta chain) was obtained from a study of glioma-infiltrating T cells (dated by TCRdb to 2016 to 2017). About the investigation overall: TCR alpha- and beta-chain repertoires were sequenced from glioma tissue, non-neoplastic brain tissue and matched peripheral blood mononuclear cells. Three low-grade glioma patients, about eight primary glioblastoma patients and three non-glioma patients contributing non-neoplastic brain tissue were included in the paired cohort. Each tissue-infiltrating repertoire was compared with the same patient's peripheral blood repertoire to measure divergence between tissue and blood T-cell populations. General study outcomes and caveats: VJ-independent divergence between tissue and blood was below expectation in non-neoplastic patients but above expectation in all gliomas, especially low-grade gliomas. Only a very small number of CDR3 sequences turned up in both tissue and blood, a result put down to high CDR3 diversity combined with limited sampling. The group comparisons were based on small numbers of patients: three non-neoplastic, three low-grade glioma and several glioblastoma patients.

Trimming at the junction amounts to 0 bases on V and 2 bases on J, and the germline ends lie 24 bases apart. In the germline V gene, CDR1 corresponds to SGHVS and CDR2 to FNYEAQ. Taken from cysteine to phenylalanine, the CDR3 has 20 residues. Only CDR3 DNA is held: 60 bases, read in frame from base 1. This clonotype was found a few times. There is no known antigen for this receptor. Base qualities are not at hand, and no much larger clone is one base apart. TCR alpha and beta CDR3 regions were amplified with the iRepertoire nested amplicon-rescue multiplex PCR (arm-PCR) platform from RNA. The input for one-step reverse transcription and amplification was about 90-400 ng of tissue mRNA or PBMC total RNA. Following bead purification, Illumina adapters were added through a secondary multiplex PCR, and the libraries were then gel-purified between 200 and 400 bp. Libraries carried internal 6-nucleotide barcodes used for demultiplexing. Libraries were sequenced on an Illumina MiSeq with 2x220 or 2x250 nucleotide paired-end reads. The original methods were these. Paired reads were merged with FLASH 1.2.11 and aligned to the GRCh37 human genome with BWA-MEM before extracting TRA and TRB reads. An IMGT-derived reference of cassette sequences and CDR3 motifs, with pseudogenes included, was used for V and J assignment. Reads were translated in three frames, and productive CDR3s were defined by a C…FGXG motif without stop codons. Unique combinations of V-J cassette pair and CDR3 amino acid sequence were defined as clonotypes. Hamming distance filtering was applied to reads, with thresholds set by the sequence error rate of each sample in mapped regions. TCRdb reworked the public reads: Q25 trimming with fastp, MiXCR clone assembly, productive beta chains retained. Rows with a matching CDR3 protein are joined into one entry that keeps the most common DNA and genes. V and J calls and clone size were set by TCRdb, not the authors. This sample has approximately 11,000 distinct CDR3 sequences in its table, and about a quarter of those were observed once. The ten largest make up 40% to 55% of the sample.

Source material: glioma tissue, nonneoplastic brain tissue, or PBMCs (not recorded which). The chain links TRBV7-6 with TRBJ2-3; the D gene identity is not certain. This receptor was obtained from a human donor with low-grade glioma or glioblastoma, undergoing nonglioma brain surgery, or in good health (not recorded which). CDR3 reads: CASSLALDLRVGIYTDTQYF. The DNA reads TGTGCCAGCAGCTTAGCGCTAGATCTTCGGGTTGGAATATACACAGATACGCAGTATTTT.